Listed here are 10 T cell receptor beta chains from one sample, sequenced in a study of T cells in Graves' hyperthyroidism and ophthalmopathy. RNA transcripts provided the source from which TCR beta CDR3 regions were amplified. With the HTBI primer set, the TCR CDR3 went through a first round of RT-PCR. TCRdb independently ran MiXCR on the multiplex PCR reads; one entry per CDR3 protein. The table includes about 610,000 distinct CDR3 sequences, over 12% detected once. Source material: blood. All receptors derive from a woman between 40 and 50 years old with Graves' ophthalmopathy.

This clonotype came up many times. The V call is TRBV11-1, the J call TRBJ2-7, with D possibly being TRBD1 (5 bases). Deletions cut 4 bases from V and 5 bases from J, with 21 bases between. The CDR3 totals 16 residues. Germline lookup yields CDR1 SGHAT and CDR2 FQDESV (reference sequence). The CDR3 reads CASSSWNQGLRNEQYF. The CDR3 nucleotides are TGTGCCAGCAGCTCGTGGAACCAGGGTTTAAGGAACGAGCAGTACTTC.

The rearrangement links TRBV7-2 to TRBJ2-4; D possibly corresponds to TRBD2 (5 bases). The CDR3 runs 15 residues. V dropped 6 bases and J dropped 0 bases, with 12 bases sitting between them. CDR1 is SGHTA and CDR2 is FQGNSA in the germline V gene. CDR3 amino acids: CASSEGRLAKNIQYF. CDR3 nucleotides: TGTGCCAGCAGTGAGGGAAGGCTAGCCAAAAACATTCAGTACTTC.

This clonotype was seen repeatedly, ten times or more. The chain recombines TRBV6-2 or TRBV6-3 with TRBJ1-2; D is possibly TRBD1 (5 bases). CDR3 size: 13 residues. V shed 6 bases and J shed 8 bases, with 16 bases lying between them. Germline V gene data show CDR1 as MNHEY and CDR2 as SVGEGT. Written as DNA, the CDR3 is TGTGCCAGCAGCCCTCGGGGCGGAAGGGGCTACACCTTC. It yields the protein CASSPRGGRGYTF.

There are many counts of this clonotype. The V gene is TRBV6-4, the J gene TRBJ1-6; D possibly corresponds to TRBD1 (5 bases). This CDR3 has 13 residues. Trimming shortened V by 6 bases and J by 6 bases, and 9 bases separated the two germline ends. The germline V gene has CDR1 MRHNA and CDR2 SNTAGT. The CDR3 loop reads CASSPGLNSPLHF. Here the CDR3 DNA reads TGTGCCAGCAGCCCGGGACTTAATTCACCCCTCCACTTT.

There are a few counts of this clonotype. The chain has TRBV7-9 and TRBJ2-5, with D unresolved. The germline V and J ends were trimmed by 1 base and 4 bases, with 7 bases remaining between them. The CDR3 loop spans 13 amino acids. Germline loops: CDR1 SEHNR, CDR2 FQNEAQ (reference sequence). CDR3 sequence: CASSLVFGETQYF. The CDR3 DNA reads as TGTGCCAGCAGCTTAGTGTTCGGAGAGACCCAGTACTTC.

This clonotype occurred many times. This rearrangement joins TRBV11-2 to TRBJ2-7; TRBD2 matches 10 bases. Looked up from germline, CDR1 is SGHAT and CDR2 is FQNNGV. The V segment lost 4 bases and the J segment 4 bases; nucleotides outside the gene matches: 10. The CDR3 spans 16 residues. The CDR3 nucleotides read TGTGCCAGCAGCTCCGGGACTAGCGCCTGGGGGTACGAGCAGTACTTC. It translates to CASSSGTSAWGYEQYF.

The rearrangement uses TRBV20-1 and TRBJ1-2; D is unresolved. The CDR3 covers 14 residues. V was cut by 3 bases and J by 4 bases, with 15 bases left in between. The germline CDR1 and CDR2 sequences are DFQATT and SNEGSKA (reference sequence). The CDR3 protein is CSASIEDVTYGYTF. The CDR3 nucleotides read TGCAGTGCTAGTATCGAAGACGTAACCTATGGCTACACCTTC.

V is TRBV24-1 and J is TRBJ2-5; D might be TRBD1 (5 bases). Trimming shortened V by 4 bases and J by 0 bases, and 14 bases separated the two germline ends. CDR1 and CDR2 from the germline V gene are KGHDR and SFDVKD. This CDR3 spans 16 amino acids. CDR3 sequence (DNA): TGTGCCACCAGTGACTCCCAGGGCCCGAACCAAGAGACCCAGTACTTC. Amino acid sequence: CATSDSQGPNQETQYF.

This clonotype was observed at least ten times. The chain uses TRBV20-1 and TRBJ2-5; D perhaps matches TRBD2 (6 bases). There are 13 residues in the CDR3. Germline CDR1 DFQATT, CDR2 SNEGSKA (reference sequence). The V and J ends lost 3 bases and 5 bases respectively, with 13 bases between them. The CDR3 loop reads CSASGLPQETQYF. The CDR3 DNA sequence: TGCAGTGCTAGTGGACTACCTCAGGAGACCCAGTACTTC.

This clonotype was seen many times. The chain has TRBV28 and TRBJ1-1, with D uncertain. The V and J ends lost 6 bases and 0 bases respectively, with 17 bases between them. CDR3 length: 16 residues. Looked up from germline, CDR1 is MDHEN and CDR2 is SYDVKM. The CDR3 region has the DNA TGTGCCAGCAGCCCTGCCCCTAGAGACATGAACACTGAAGCTTTCTTT. Translating gives CASSPAPRDMNTEAFF.